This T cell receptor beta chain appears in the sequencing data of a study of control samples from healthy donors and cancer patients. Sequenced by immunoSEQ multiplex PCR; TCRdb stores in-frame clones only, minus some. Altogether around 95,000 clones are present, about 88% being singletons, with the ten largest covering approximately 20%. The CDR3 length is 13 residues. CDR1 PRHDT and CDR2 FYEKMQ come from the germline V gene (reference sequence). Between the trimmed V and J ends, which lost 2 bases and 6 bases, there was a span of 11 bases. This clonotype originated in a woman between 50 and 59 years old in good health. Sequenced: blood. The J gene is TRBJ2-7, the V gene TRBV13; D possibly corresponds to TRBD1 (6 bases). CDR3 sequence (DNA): TGTGCCAGCAGCTTACAGGGGTTAGGCGAGCAGTACTTC. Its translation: CASSLQGLGEQYF.